Listed below are T cell receptor beta chains from one sample, sequenced in a study of Graves' ophthalmopathy and Graves' hyperthyroidism. Using its own MiXCR run on the multiplex PCR reads, TCRdb lists one record per CDR3 protein. The sample lists some 47,000 distinct CDR3 sequences, around 48% seen once, with about 24% in the top ten. Sequenced sample: peripheral blood. All receptors derive from an adult man with Graves' ophthalmopathy. Both conserved end residues are part of each CDR3. D genes are given only for firm matches.

CDR3aa	d_gene	v_gene	j_gene
CASSGDSANEQFF	TRBD1	TRBV9	TRBJ2-1
CASNGGPYNEQFF	NA	TRBV19	TRBJ2-1
CASSPPWGGEGELFF	TRBD2	TRBV7-2	TRBJ2-2
CASSSQQRYGYTF	NA	TRBV19	TRBJ1-2
CSVRTSGAVYEQYF	NA	TRBV20-1	TRBJ2-7
CASSWTSGNSYVQYF	TRBD2	TRBV7-2	TRBJ2-7
CASSPRGAGGNLEQYF	TRBD2	TRBV4-1	TRBJ2-7
CASRTEGTEAFF	NA	TRBV6-4	TRBJ1-1
CASSYALAGGWSEQFF	TRBD2	TRBV6-5	TRBJ2-1
CASSAGTGQVTVAFF	NA	TRBV9	TRBJ1-1
CSARGGARDTQYF	NA	TRBV20-1	TRBJ2-3
CASSLAGGSPNTGELFF	TRBD2	TRBV7-3	TRBJ2-2
CASSAGDSPLHF	NA	TRBV5-6	TRBJ1-6
CASSEAPAGYTF	NA	TRBV6-1	TRBJ1-2
CASRPRLYTDTQYF	NA	TRBV2	TRBJ2-3
CASSNPLSWGTDTQYF	NA	TRBV19	TRBJ2-3
CATSRDHNQPQHF	NA	TRBV15	TRBJ1-5
CASSGGTGVTEKLFF	TRBD1	TRBV19	TRBJ1-4
CASSWRGDLPYEQYF	TRBD2	TRBV6-4	TRBJ2-7
CASSLRGTEAFF	NA	TRBV5-1	TRBJ1-1
CAGSHYRYKYF	NA	TRBV9	TRBJ2-3
CASSFLAASTDTQYF	TRBD2	TRBV5-5	TRBJ2-3
CASSRTGTFYSNQPQHF	TRBD1	TRBV12-3/TRBV12-4	TRBJ1-5
CASSLEQGPYNEQFF	NA	TRBV7-2	TRBJ2-1
CASSEGTGHTDTQYF	TRBD1	TRBV6-1	TRBJ2-3
CASSVDSSYEQYF	NA	TRBV6-1	TRBJ2-7
CSASSSGGSTEAFF	NA	TRBV20-1	TRBJ1-1
CASSLVSGRGGQETQYF	NA	TRBV5-6	TRBJ2-5
CASSLATGFYNEQYF	TRBD1	TRBV7-2	TRBJ2-3
CASRTRYQETQYF	NA	TRBV7-2	TRBJ2-5
CASSWNTEAFF	NA	TRBV12-3/TRBV12-4	TRBJ1-1
CATSRDWGGQETQYF	TRBD2	TRBV15	TRBJ2-5
CASSSSGGAVYEQYF	TRBD2	TRBV7-9	TRBJ2-7
CAISESTGPAGNTIYF	NA	TRBV10-3	TRBJ1-3
CASSHEGQGFF	TRBD1	TRBV14	TRBJ1-1
CASSLDPIYNEQFF	NA	TRBV14	TRBJ2-1
CSANVGGPVTYNEQFF	TRBD2	TRBV20-1	TRBJ2-1
CSARGAAGGETQYF	NA	TRBV20-1	TRBJ2-5
CASSWGLAGNTIYF	NA	TRBV5-6	TRBJ1-3
CASSAGPRGTEAFF	NA	TRBV2	TRBJ1-1
CASSWTSGGNEGYTF	NA	TRBV5-1	TRBJ1-2
CASYGDRGHYGYTF	NA	TRBV2	TRBJ1-2
CASSYSRDRSNYGYTF	TRBD1	TRBV6-5	TRBJ1-2
CSARGLADPYEQYF	TRBD2	TRBV20-1	TRBJ2-7
CASSVSAGEENEQFF	TRBD2	TRBV9	TRBJ2-1
CATSNLFSGNTIYF	NA	TRBV7-4	TRBJ1-3
CATNRGGGYTF	TRBD1	TRBV6-5	TRBJ1-2
CAIGTSGNYEQYF	TRBD2	TRBV19	TRBJ2-7
CSARAGQLYEQYF	NA	TRBV20-1	TRBJ2-7
CASRTTLATNEKLFF	NA	TRBV6-1	TRBJ1-4
CASSLVPSYNEQFF	NA	TRBV7-3	TRBJ2-1
CASSIPGVSNQPQHF	NA	TRBV19	TRBJ1-5
CSARDRAGLRTDTQYF	NA	TRBV20-1	TRBJ2-3
CAISEVTSINEQFF	NA	TRBV10-3	TRBJ2-1
CATSRDSGLAGGGTDTQYF	TRBD2	TRBV15	TRBJ2-3
CAISERQGGEKLFF	TRBD1	TRBV10-3	TRBJ1-4
CASSQGGNRPQHF	NA	TRBV4-2	TRBJ1-5
CASIPGARRDTEAFF	NA	TRBV9	TRBJ1-1
CASRSTASSGNTIYF	NA	TRBV6-2/TRBV6-3	TRBJ1-3
CSARLVPRRDRVTHYGYTF	TRBD1	TRBV20-1	TRBJ1-2